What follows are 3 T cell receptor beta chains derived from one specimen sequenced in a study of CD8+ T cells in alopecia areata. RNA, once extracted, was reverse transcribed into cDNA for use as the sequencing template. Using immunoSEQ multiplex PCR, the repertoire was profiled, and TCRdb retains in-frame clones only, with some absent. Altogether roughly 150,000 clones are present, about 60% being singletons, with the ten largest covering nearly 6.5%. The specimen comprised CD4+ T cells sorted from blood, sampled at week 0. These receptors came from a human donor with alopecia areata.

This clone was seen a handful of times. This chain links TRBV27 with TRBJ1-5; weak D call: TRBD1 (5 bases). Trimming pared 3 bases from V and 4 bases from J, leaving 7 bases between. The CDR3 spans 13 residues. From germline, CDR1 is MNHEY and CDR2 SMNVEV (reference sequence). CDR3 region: CASSFRENQPQHF. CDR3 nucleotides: TGTGCCAGCAGTTTCAGGGAAAATCAGCCCCAGCATTTT.

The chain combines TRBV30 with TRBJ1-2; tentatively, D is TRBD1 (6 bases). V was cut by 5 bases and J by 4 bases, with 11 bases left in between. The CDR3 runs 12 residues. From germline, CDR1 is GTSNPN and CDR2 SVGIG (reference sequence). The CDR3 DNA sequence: TGTGCCTGGGAGGGGGAAATCTATGGCTACACCTTC. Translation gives CAWEGEIYGYTF.

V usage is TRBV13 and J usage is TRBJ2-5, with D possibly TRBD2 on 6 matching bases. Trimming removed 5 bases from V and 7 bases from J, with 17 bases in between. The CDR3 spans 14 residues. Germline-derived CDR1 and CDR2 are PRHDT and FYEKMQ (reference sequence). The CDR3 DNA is TGTGCCAGCAGCGCCCCCGGGACTCAGGGGACCCAGTACTTC. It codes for CASSAPGTQGTQYF.